This TCR beta chain was captured in a study of low-dose radiotherapy and immunotherapy resistance in tumors. Study-level information: Cohort 2's total reached 13 Gy over 26 weeks, at 1 Gy per fraction every two weeks. While receiving nivolumab 240 mg every two weeks, patients also received ipilimumab 1 mg/kg every six weeks, both intravenously. The study gave patients oral aspirin 300 mg daily for four cycles from cycle 1 day 1.

Germline V gene sequence: CDR1 MNHEY, CDR2 SMNVEV (reference sequence). Trimming removed 5 bases from V and 5 bases from J; junction bases left unmatched: 10. The CDR3 runs to 15 residues. Both TCRalpha and TCRbeta chains were reverse transcribed with V-gene-specific primers. Amplification of TCRs used a constant-region primer and V-primer adapter for approximately 18 PCR cycles. TCRdb reprocessed the reads via MiXCR and lists one record per CDR3 protein. The table has 30,000 to 50,000 distinct CDR3 sequences, 25% to 40% seen once. This clonotype was detected ten times or more. Documented time point: before trial treatment. Nivolumab, ipilimumab, aspirin, low-dose cyclophosphamide and low-dose radiotherapy were all administered to the donors.

The V and J genes are TRBV27 and TRBJ2-5; 8 bases are shared with TRBD1. The input for sequencing was PBMCs, taken before treatment. This clonotype originated in a male donor with gallbladder cancer. The DNA of the CDR3 is TGTGCCAGCAGTACAGGACAGGGTGCGCGTGAGACCCAGTACTTC. Protein product: CASSTGQGARETQYF.